One and the same sample provided the 21 T cell receptor beta chains below, sequenced in a study of T cell changes during pregnancy in multiple sclerosis. Clones were sequenced by immunoSEQ multiplex PCR, and TCRdb holds only the in-frame ones, with some missing. Among 90,000 to 120,000 clones, just over 90% were seen once, and the ten largest hold under 1.5%. Sequenced material: peripheral blood, taken in the second trimester of pregnancy. The receptors originated from a female donor with multiple sclerosis, enrolled in a pregnancy study.

The gene calls are TRBV28 and TRBJ1-1; maybe TRBD1 (6 bases). The CDR3 is 13 amino acids. V gave up 2 bases and J gave up 3 bases, with 7 bases separating them. Germline loops: CDR1 MDHEN, CDR2 SYDVKM. The CDR3 sequence: CASSLPGDTEAFF. CDR3 DNA: TGTGCCAGCAGTTTACCAGGGGACACTGAAGCTTTCTTT.

The gene calls are TRBV19 and TRBJ2-1, with 8 bases aligning to TRBD1. Per the germline V gene, CDR1 is LNHDA and CDR2 is SQIVND (reference sequence). With 5 bases clipped from V and 9 bases from J, the junction kept 15 bases outside the gene matches. The CDR3 contains 16 residues. The CDR3 loop is CASSFGQGLGLSEQFF. DNA for the CDR3: TGTGCCAGTAGTTTCGGACAGGGATTAGGTCTGAGTGAGCAGTTCTTC.

This chain links TRBV30 with TRBJ2-3; 10 bases align to TRBD2. The V segment lost 0 bases and the J segment 5 bases; nucleotides outside the gene matches: 5. Germline loops: CDR1 GTSNPN, CDR2 SVGIG (reference sequence). The CDR3 is 15 residues long. DNA for the CDR3: TGTGCCTGGAGTGTACCGAGCGGGAGGGTAGATACGCAGTATTTT. It encodes CAWSVPSGRVDTQYF.

This rearrangement joins TRBV27 to TRBJ2-1; 8 bases fit TRBD1. V trimming: 4 bases; J trimming: 8 bases; junction bases outside the gene matches: 7. The germline V gene encodes CDR1 MNHEY and CDR2 SMNVEV (reference sequence). The CDR3 sequence is 14 residues long. The CDR3 protein is CASSSRTGLDEQFF. The CDR3 region has the DNA TGTGCCAGCAGTTCGCGGACAGGGTTGGATGAGCAGTTCTTC.

The CDR3 reads CASSQGSFGEQFF. Written as DNA, the CDR3 is TGCGCCAGCAGCCAAGGGAGCTTCGGTGAGCAGTTCTTC. The gene calls are TRBV4-1 and TRBJ2-1; D is ambiguous. V lost 1 base to trimming and J lost 9 bases, with 10 bases between them. This CDR3 comprises 13 residues. Germline V gene data show CDR1 as MGHRA and CDR2 as YSYEKL.

V is TRBV27 and J is TRBJ2-5; D might be TRBD2 (6 bases). V shed 3 bases and J shed 5 bases, with 13 bases lying between them. The CDR3 totals 14 residues. Germline V gene lookup returns CDR1 MNHEY and CDR2 SMNVEV (reference sequence). The CDR3 DNA follows: TGTGCCAGCAGTTTGCGGACGGGGAGGGAGACCCAGTACTTC. Its translation: CASSLRTGRETQYF.

CDR3 sequence reads: CASSVDPAFAAGGVRLDTQYF. The CDR3 bases are TGTGCCAGCAGCGTAGATCCCGCCTTTGCTGCGGGGGGCGTTCGATTAGATACGCAGTATTTT. The chain uses TRBV9 and TRBJ2-3; 8 positions match TRBD2. The V gene's germline CDR1 is SGDLS and CDR2 YYNGEE. The CDR3 contains 21 residues. Trimming removed 0 bases from V and 5 bases from J; junction bases left unmatched: 23.

The V and J genes are TRBV10-1 and TRBJ1-6; no clear D. Trimming removed 7 bases from V and 9 bases from J, with 10 bases in between. Germline V lookup: CDR1 WNHNN, CDR2 SYGVQD (reference sequence). The CDR3 spans 12 residues. This CDR3 is CASTPRISPLHF. The CDR3 DNA follows: TGCGCCAGCACCCCGCGGATTTCACCCCTCCACTTT.

Note on this clone: In this CDR3 the conserved last residue, phenylalanine or tryptophan, is missing, so a read error is likely. It is unclear where the CDR3 begins or ends on the DNA, so no DNA is shown, and the CDR3 is as TCRdb lists it. The chain joins TRBV10-3 to TRBJ2-7; the table calls TRBD1, which could not be checked here. The CDR3 comprises 13 residues, both ends counted. CDR1 ENHRY and CDR2 SYGVKD come from the germline V gene. The CDR3 protein is CAISENPGQGVAA.

This chain links TRBV5-4 with TRBJ2-5; tentative D call: TRBD2 (6 bases). V lost 5 bases, J lost 2 bases, and 25 bases lay in between. The CDR3 spans 18 residues. Germline assignment: CDR1 SGHNT and CDR2 YYREEE (reference sequence). CDR3 in amino acids: CASRFGSLSPSLQETQYF. CDR3 DNA sequence: TGTGCCAGCAGGTTCGGGAGCCTCTCCCCCTCTCTTCAAGAGACCCAGTACTTC.

The J gene is TRBJ2-3, the V gene TRBV5-1, with 8 bases identical to TRBD1. J was trimmed by 4 bases and V by 0 bases; bases with no gene match: 4. The CDR3 has 15 amino acids. From germline, CDR1 is SGHRS and CDR2 YFSETQ. CDR3 protein: CASSLDRQGSDTQYF. The CDR3 DNA reads as TGCGCCAGCAGCTTGGACAGACAGGGGTCAGATACGCAGTATTTT.

This sequence joins TRBV7-8 and TRBJ1-1, with no clear D. V was trimmed by 0 bases and J by 0 bases, leaving 11 bases between them. The CDR3 has 16 amino acids. CDR1 SGHVS and CDR2 FQNEAQ come from the germline V gene. The CDR3 protein is CASSLALEGLNTEAFF. The CDR3 region has the DNA TGTGCCAGCAGCTTAGCCCTGGAGGGATTGAACACTGAAGCTTTCTTT.

The CDR3 DNA sequence: TGTGCCACCATCACGCCCAGGAACAAGTTCTTC. Its protein product is CATITPRNKFF. The chain combines TRBV27 with TRBJ2-1; D not resolved. Germline V gene lookup returns CDR1 MNHEY and CDR2 SMNVEV (reference sequence). The CDR3 contains 11 residues. V lost 10 bases, J lost 14 bases, and 18 bases lay in between.

This chain uses TRBV15 with TRBJ1-2, with a possible D match to TRBD1 (6 bases). The V gene lost 1 base and the J gene lost 5 bases, with 17 bases spanning the gap. CDR3 length equals 16 residues. Germline V gene sequence: CDR1 LNHNV, CDR2 YYDKDF (reference sequence). This CDR3 reads CATSRGGRGKGYGYTF. DNA for the CDR3: TGTGCCACCAGCAGAGGGGGAAGGGGGAAGGGGTATGGCTACACCTTC.

The V gene is TRBV9, the J gene TRBJ1-4, with D hard to call. V was shortened by 3 bases and J by 0 bases, with 9 bases between the two germline ends. The CDR3 is made up of 15 amino acids. Germline CDR1 SGDLS, CDR2 YYNGEE. CDR3 coding DNA: TGTGCCAGCAGCGGTACATCTCCAACTAATGAAAAACTGTTTTTT. This encodes CASSGTSPTNEKLFF.

V is TRBV5-4 and J is TRBJ1-6; TRBD1 agrees at 9 bases. CDR3 size: 16 residues. Trimming cost V 3 bases and J 10 bases; bases outside gene matches: 11. Germline CDR1 and CDR2: SGHNT and YYREEE (reference sequence). The CDR3 region has the DNA TGTGCCAGCAGCTCTGGGGTGGACAGGGGAGGCTCACCCCTCCACTTT. Its translation is CASSSGVDRGGSPLHF.

This clone was observed a single time. The chain is built from TRBV5-1 and TRBJ2-6; TRBD1 agrees at 10 bases. There are 17 residues in the CDR3. V trimming: 6 bases; J trimming: 1 base; junction bases outside the gene matches: 7. Germline V gene lookup returns CDR1 SGHRS and CDR2 YFSETQ. Here the CDR3 DNA reads TGCGCCAGCACGCCGGGACAGGGGCATTCTGGGGCCAACGTCCTGACTTTC. This translates into CASTPGQGHSGANVLTF.

The V call is TRBV30, the J call TRBJ1-2; D remains ambiguous. Germline assignment: CDR1 GTSNPN and CDR2 SVGIG (reference sequence). V was cut by 5 bases and J by 8 bases, with 12 bases left in between. CDR3 length: 11 residues. CDR3 amino acids: CAWLDRRGYTF. DNA of the CDR3: TGTGCCTGGCTAGATAGGAGGGGCTACACCTTC.

The chain joins TRBV7-9 to TRBJ2-1, with TRBD1 as a possible D gene (6 bases). The CDR3 contains 16 residues. Trimming cost V 4 bases and J 0 bases, with 13 bases left between them. CDR1 is SEHNR, CDR2 FQNEAQ, per germline (reference sequence). The CDR3 nucleotides are TGTGCCAGCAGCTACCAGGGGCCTAGCTCCTACAATGAGCAGTTCTTC. Its protein product is CASSYQGPSSYNEQFF. Full variable domain (remainder filled in from reference TRBV7-9 and TRBJ2-1): DTGVSQNPRHKITKRGQNVTFRCDPISEHNRLYWYRQTLGQGPEFLTYFQNEAQLEKSRLLSDRFSAERPKGSFSTLEIQRTEQGDSAMYLCASSYQGPSSYNEQFFGPGTRLTVL.

This chain joins TRBV9 and TRBJ1-1; possible D gene TRBD1, 5 bases. This CDR3 has 14 residues. Trimming took 5 bases from V and 1 from J, leaving 12 bases between them. The germline V gene has CDR1 SGDLS and CDR2 YYNGEE. CDR3 coding DNA: TGTGCCAGCAGTGTCGTGGGGGGGAACACTGAAGCTTTCTTT. Protein product: CASSVVGGNTEAFF.

Here the CDR3 DNA reads TGTGCCAGCAGCTTGGGAGGACTAGCGGGAGACAATGAGCAGTTCTTC. Translated: CASSLGGLAGDNEQFF. This chain links TRBV5-4 with TRBJ2-1; TRBD2 matches 13 bases. CDR1 is SGHNT, CDR2 YYREEE, per germline (reference sequence). The CDR3 covers 16 residues. After removal of 0 bases from V and 5 bases from J, the junction contained 2 bases not matched to a gene.